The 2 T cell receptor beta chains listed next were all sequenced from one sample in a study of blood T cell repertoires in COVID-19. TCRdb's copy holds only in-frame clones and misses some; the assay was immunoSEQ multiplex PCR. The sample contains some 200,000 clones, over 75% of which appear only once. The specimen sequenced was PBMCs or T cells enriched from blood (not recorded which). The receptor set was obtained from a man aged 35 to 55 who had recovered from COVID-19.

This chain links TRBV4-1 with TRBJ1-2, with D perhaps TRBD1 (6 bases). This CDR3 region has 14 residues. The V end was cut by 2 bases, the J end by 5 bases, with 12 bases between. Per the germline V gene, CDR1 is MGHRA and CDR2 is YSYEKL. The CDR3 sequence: CASSQSGQRYGYTF. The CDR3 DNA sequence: TGCGCCAGCAGCCAATCTGGACAGCGATATGGCTACACCTTC.

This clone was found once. The CDR3: CASSNGQRAGTEAFF. The CDR3 region has the DNA TGTGCCAGTAGTAACGGACAGAGGGCCGGCACTGAAGCTTTCTTT. The chain has TRBV19 and TRBJ1-1; a weak D match, TRBD1 (6 bases). CDR1 and CDR2 from the germline V gene are LNHDA and SQIVND (reference sequence). Trimming took 4 bases from V and 4 from J, leaving 16 bases between them. The length of the CDR3 is 15 residues.